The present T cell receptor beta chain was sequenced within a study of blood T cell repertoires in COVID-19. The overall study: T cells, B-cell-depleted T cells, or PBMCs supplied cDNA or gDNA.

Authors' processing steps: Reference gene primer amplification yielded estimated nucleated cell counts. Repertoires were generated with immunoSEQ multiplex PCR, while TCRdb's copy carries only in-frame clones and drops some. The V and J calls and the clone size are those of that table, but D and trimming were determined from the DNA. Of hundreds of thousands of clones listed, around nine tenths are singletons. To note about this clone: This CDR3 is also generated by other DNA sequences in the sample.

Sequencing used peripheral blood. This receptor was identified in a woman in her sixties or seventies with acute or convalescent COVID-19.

CDR3 nucleotides: TGTGCCAGCAGCCTGGGGGCTGGAACTGAAGCTTTCTTT. The encoded protein is CASSLGAGTEAFF. The chain is built from TRBV7-2 and TRBJ1-1, with D perhaps TRBD1 (6 bases). This CDR3 is built from 13 residues. The V end lost 5 bases, the J end lost 5 bases, and 12 bases lay between the germline ends. Germline V lookup: CDR1 SGHTA, CDR2 FQGNSA.